This is a list of T cell receptor beta chains from one sample in a study of cytomegalovirus exposure and HLA in healthy donors. The table came from immunoSEQ multiplex PCR; TCRdb's copy has only in-frame clones and leaves some out. The data contain about 110,000 clones, 83% of them seen just once; the ten biggest clones take up 6% to 7.5%. Sequencing was performed on PBMCs. Source of these receptors: a man aged 18 to 29 in good health and CMV-seronegative. The CDR3 runs from the conserved cysteine through the conserved F or W. A D gene is named only where the DNA matches it firmly. Not every row has a clone size; where given, it reads once, few, many or a size class.

clone_size	d_call	v_call	j_call	cdr3_nt	cdr3_aa
-	TRBD2	TRBV5-1	TRBJ2-1	TGCGCCAGCAGCTTGGAGGCGGGAGGCTCCTACAATGAGCAGTTCTTC	CASSLEAGGSYNEQFF
-	-	TRBV27	TRBJ1-5	TGTGCCAGCAGTTTAAAGGGGGAGGGACTTCAGCCCCAGCATTTT	CASSLKGEGLQPQHF
once	-	TRBV6-6	TRBJ1-5	TGTGCCAGCAGTTACTTCTCTACTCAGCCCCAGCATTTT	CASSYFSTQPQHF
-	-	TRBV9	TRBJ2-2	TGTGCCAGCAGCACTTCGCTTACCGGGGAGCTGTTTTTT	CASSTSLTGELFF
-	-	TRBV25-1	TRBJ1-1	TGTGCCAGCAGTGCAACAGGCGGGGCTTTGAACACTGAAGCTTTCTTT	CASSATGGALNTEAFF
-	-	TRBV5-4	TRBJ1-2	TGTGCCAGCAGCTTGGAAAGGGGTCGTTTTGGCTACACCTTC	CASSLERGRFGYTF
once	-	TRBV27	TRBJ1-1	TGTGCCAGCCATGATCGGGTGCCCAGTTTGAACACTGAAGCTTTCTTT	CASHDRVPSLNTEAFF
-	TRBD2	TRBV7-3	TRBJ2-7	TGTGCCAGCAGCCCGGGACTAGCGGGATTCTACGAGCAGTACTTC	CASSPGLAGFYEQYF
-	-	TRBV19	TRBJ1-5	TGTGCCAGTACCGGGGTGGCAGAGAAAGCATCTAGCAATCAGCCCCAGCATTTT	CASTGVAEKASSNQPQHF
-	TRBD2	TRBV11-2	TRBJ2-1	TGTGCCAGCAGCTCCCGAGGGACTAGCTCCTACAATGAGCAGTTCTTC	CASSSRGTSSYNEQFF
-	-	TRBV19	TRBJ2-3	TGTGCCAGTAGTATATTTGCGGCTAGCACAGATACGCAGTATTTT	CASSIFAASTDTQYF
-	TRBD1	TRBV9	TRBJ1-4	TGTGCCAGCAGGGGACAGGGTGAAGAAAAACTGTTTTTT	CASRGQGEEKLFF
-	TRBD2	TRBV19	TRBJ2-7	TGTGCCAGTAGTGTTCTACGGACTAGCGGACGACTCTACGAGCAGTACTTC	CASSVLRTSGRLYEQYF
once	-	TRBV27	TRBJ2-7	TGTGCCAGCAGTTCCCCACCGGGTTACGAGCAGTACTTC	CASSSPPGYEQYF
-	TRBD2	TRBV6-5	TRBJ2-1	TGTGCCAGCAGCCCAGTCACTAGCGGCGATGAGCAGTTCTTC	CASSPVTSGDEQFF
-	TRBD1	TRBV5-6	TRBJ1-5	TGTGCCAGCAGCTTGGTAGGGGGCTCAGGCAATCAGCCCCAGCATTTT	CASSLVGGSGNQPQHF
-	-	TRBV5-1	TRBJ1-1	TGCGCCAGCAGCTTGGCCCAAATCGGGGGCACTGAAGCTTTCTTT	CASSLAQIGGTEAFF